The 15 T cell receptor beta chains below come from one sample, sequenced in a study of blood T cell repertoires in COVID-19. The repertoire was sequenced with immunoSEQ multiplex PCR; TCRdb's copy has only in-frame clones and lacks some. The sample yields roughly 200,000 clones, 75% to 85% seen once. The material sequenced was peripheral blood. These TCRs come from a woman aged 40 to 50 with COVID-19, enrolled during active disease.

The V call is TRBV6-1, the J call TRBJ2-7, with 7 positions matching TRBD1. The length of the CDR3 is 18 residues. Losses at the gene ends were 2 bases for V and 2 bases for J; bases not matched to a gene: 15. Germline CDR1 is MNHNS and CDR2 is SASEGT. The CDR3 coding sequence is TGTGCCAGCAGTGAAAGAAGCCGACAGGGTGGGAATACCTACGAGCAGTACTTC. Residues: CASSERSRQGGNTYEQYF.

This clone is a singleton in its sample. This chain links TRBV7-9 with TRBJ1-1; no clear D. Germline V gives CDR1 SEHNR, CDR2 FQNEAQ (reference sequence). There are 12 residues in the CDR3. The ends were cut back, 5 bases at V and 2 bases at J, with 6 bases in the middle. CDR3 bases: TGTGCCAGCAGCAAACAAAACACTGAAGCTTTCTTT. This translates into CASSKQNTEAFF.

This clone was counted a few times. The CDR3 is CASSLGVAQNTGELFF. The CDR3 DNA is TGCGCCAGCAGCTTGGGAGTAGCGCAGAACACCGGGGAGCTGTTTTTT. The chain links TRBV5-1 to TRBJ2-2; perhaps TRBD2 as D (5 bases). Trimming cost V 0 bases and J 1 base, with 10 bases left between them. From germline, CDR1 is SGHRS and CDR2 YFSETQ. CDR3 length: 16 residues.

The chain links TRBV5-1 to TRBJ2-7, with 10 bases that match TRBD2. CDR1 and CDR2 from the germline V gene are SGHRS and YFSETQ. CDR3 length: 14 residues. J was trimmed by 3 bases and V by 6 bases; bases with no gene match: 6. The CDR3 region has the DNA TGCGCCAGCACCTCTAGCGGGAGCTACTACGAGCAGTACTTC. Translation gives CASTSSGSYYEQYF.

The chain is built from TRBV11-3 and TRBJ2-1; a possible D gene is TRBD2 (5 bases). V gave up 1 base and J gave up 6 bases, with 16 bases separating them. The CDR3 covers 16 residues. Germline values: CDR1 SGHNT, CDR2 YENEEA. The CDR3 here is CASSLGVIGETNEQFF. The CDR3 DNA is TGTGCCAGCAGCTTAGGAGTTATCGGGGAGACCAATGAGCAGTTCTTC.

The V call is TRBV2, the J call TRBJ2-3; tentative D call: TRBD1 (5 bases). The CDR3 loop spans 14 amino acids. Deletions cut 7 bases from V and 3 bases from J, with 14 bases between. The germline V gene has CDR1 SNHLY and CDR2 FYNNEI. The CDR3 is CASTTADSTDTQYF. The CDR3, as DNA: TGTGCCAGCACGACAGCCGACAGTACAGATACGCAGTATTTT.

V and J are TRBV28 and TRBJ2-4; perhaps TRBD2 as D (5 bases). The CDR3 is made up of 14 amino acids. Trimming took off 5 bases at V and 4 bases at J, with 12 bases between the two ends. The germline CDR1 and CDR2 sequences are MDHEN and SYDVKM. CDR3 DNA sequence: TGTGCCAGCAGTCCGACAAGACTAAAAAACATTCAGTACTTC. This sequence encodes CASSPTRLKNIQYF.

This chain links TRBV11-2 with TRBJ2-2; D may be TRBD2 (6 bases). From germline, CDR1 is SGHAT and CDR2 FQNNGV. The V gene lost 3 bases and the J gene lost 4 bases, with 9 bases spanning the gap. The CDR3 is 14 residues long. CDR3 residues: CASSFPGGTGELFF. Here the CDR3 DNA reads TGTGCCAGCAGCTTTCCCGGGGGCACCGGGGAGCTGTTTTTT. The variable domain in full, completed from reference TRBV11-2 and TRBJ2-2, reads EAGVAQSPRYKIIEKRQSVAFWCNPISGHATLYWYQQILGQGPKLLIQFQNNGVVDDSQLPKDRFSAERLKGVDSTLKIQPAKLEDSAVYLCASSFPGGTGELFFGEGSRLTVL.

The CDR3 DNA reads TGTGCCAGCTCACCAACAGGGTTGGTAAACACTGAAGCTTTCTTT. Translated: CASSPTGLVNTEAFF. V gene TRBV18 combines with J gene TRBJ1-1, with D maybe TRBD1 (6 bases). Germline V gene lookup returns CDR1 KGHSH and CDR2 LQKENI. This CDR3 region has 15 residues. The germline V and J ends were trimmed by 2 bases and 2 bases, with 12 bases remaining between them.

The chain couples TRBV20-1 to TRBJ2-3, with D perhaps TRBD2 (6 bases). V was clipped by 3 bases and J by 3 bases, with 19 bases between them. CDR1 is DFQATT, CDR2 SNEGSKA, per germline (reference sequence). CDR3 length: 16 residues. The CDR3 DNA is TGCAGTGCTAGTAACTTCGGGGGAAGTACAACAGATACGCAGTATTTT. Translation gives CSASNFGGSTTDTQYF.

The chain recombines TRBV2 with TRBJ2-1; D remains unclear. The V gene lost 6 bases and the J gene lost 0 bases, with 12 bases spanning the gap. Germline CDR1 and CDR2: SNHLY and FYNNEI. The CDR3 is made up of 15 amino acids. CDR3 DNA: TGTGCCAGCAGCGAGCCCCGGAGCTCCTACAATGAGCAGTTCTTC. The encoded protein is CASSEPRSSYNEQFF.

For the CDR3, the DNA is TGTGCCACCAAAGGACTAGCCGCCAATGAGCAGTTCTTC. Residues: CATKGLAANEQFF. J is TRBJ2-1 and V is TRBV5-4; the match to TRBD2 covers 8 bases. V trimming: 9 bases; J trimming: 6 bases; junction bases outside the gene matches: 8. Per germline, CDR1 SGHNT and CDR2 YYREEE (reference sequence). The CDR3 consists of 13 residues.

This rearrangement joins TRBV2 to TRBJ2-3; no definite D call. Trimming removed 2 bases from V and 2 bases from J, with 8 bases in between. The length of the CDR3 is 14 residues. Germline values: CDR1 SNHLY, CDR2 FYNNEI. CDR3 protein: CASSERSITDTQYF. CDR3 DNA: TGTGCCAGCAGTGAACGGTCGATCACAGATACGCAGTATTTT.

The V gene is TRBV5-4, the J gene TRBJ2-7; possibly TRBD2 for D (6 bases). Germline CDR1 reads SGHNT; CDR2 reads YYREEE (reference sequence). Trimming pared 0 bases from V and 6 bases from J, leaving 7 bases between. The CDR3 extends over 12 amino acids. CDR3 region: CASSLDGGEQYV. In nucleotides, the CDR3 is TGTGCCAGCAGCTTGGACGGGGGCGAGCAGTACGTC.

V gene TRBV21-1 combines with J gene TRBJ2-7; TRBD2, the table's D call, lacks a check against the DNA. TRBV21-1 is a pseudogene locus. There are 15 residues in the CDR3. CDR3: CASSLICDSSYEQYV. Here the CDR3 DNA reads TGTGCCAGCAGCTTAATCTGTGATAGCTCCTACGAGCAGTACGTC.